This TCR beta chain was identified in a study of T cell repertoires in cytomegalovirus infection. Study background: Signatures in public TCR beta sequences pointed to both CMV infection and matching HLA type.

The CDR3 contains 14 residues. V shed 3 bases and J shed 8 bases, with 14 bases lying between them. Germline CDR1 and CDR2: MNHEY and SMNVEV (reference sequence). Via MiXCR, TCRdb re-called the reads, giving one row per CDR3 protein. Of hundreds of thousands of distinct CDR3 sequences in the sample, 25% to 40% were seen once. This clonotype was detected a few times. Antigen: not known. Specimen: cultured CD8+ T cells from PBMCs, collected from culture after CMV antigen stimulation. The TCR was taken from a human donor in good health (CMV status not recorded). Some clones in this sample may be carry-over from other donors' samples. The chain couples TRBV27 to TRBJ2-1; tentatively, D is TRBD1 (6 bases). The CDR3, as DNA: TGTGCCAGCAGTTTCCATCGCAGGGGTGATGAGCAGTTCTTC. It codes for CASSFHRRGDEQFF.